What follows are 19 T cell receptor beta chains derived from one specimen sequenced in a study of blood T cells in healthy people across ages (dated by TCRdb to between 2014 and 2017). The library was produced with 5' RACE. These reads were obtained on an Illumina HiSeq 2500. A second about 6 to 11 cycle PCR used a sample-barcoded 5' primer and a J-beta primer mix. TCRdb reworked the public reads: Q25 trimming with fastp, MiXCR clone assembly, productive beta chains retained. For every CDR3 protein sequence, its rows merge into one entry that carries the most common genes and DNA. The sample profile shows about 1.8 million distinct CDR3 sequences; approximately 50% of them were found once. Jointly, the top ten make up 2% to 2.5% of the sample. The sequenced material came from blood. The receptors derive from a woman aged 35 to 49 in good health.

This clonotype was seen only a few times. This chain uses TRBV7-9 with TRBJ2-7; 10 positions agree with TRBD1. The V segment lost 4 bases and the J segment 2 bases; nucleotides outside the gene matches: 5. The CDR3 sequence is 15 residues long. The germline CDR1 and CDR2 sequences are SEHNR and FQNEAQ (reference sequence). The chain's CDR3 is CASSYGQGVAYEQYF. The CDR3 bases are TGTGCCAGCAGCTACGGACAGGGGGTCGCCTACGAGCAGTACTTC.

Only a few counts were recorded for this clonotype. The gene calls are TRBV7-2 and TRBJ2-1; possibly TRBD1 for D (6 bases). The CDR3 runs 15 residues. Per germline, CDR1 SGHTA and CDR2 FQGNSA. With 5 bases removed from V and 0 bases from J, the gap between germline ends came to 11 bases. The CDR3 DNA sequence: TGTGCCAGCAGCAAAGACAGGAGCTCCTACAATGAGCAGTTCTTC. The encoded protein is CASSKDRSSYNEQFF. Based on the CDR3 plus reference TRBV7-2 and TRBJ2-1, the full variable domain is GAGVSQSPSNKVTEKGKDVELRCDPISGHTALYWYRQSLGQGLEFLIYFQGNSAPDKSGLPSDRFSAERTGGSVSTLTIQRTQQEDSAVYLCASSKDRSSYNEQFFGPGTRLTVL.

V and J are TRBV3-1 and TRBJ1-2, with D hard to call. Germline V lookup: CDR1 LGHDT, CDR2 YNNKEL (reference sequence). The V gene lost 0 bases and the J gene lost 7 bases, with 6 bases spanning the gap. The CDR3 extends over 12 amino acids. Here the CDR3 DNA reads TGTGCCAGCAGCCAAGAGGCTCGTGGCTACACCTTC. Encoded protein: CASSQEARGYTF.

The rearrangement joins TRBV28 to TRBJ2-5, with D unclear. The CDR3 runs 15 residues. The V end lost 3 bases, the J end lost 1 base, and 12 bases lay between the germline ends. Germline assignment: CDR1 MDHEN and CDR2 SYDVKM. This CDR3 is CASSFWQASQETQYF. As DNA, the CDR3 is TGTGCCAGCAGTTTTTGGCAGGCAAGCCAAGAGACCCAGTACTTC. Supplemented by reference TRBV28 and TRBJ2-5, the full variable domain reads DVKVTQSSRYLVKRTGEKVFLECVQDMDHENMFWYRQDPGLGLRLIYFSYDVKMKEKGDIPEGYSVSREKKERFSLILESASTNQTSMYLCASSFWQASQETQYFGPGTRLLVL.

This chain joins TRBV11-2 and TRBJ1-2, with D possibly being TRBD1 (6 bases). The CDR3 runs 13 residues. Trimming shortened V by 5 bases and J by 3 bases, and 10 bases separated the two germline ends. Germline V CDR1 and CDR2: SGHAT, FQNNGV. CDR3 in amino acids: CASSRGQYYGYTF. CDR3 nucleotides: TGTGCCAGCAGCCGCGGACAGTACTATGGCTACACCTTC.

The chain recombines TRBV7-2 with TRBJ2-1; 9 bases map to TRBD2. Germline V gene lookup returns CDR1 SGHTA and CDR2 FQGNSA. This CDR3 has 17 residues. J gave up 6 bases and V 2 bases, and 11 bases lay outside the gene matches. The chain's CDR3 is CASSLRGGASGVNEQFF. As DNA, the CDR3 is TGTGCCAGCAGCTTAAGGGGGGGGGCTAGCGGGGTCAATGAGCAGTTCTTC.

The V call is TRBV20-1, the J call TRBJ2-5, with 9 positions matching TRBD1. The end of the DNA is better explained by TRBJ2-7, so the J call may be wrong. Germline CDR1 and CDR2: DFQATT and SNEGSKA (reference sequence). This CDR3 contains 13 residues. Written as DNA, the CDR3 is TGCAGTGCTACCGGGACAGGGATCTACGAGCAGTACTTC. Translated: CSATGTGIYEQYF.

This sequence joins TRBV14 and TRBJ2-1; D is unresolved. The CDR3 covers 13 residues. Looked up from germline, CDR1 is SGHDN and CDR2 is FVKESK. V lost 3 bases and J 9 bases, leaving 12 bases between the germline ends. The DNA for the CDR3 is TGTGCCAGCAGCCAGCTCCCGGTTACTGAGCAGTTCTTC. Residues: CASSQLPVTEQFF.

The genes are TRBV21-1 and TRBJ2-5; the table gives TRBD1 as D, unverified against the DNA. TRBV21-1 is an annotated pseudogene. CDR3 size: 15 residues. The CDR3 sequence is CAIDSKWDRKETQYF. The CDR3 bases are TGTGCCATCGACTCCAAATGGGACAGAAAAGAGACCCAGTACTTC.

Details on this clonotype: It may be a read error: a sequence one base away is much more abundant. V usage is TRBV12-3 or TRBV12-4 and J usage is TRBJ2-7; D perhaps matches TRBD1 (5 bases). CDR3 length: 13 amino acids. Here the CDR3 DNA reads TGTGCCAGCGGTTTTCAGGGTTCCTACGAGCAGTACTTC. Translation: CASGFQGSYEQYF.

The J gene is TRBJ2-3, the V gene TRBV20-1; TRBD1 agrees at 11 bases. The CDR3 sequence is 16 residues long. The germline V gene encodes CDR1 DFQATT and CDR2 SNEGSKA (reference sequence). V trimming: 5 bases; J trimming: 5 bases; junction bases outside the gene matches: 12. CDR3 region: CSAQTAGQGARDTQYF. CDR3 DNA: TGCAGTGCTCAAACCGCCGGACAGGGGGCTAGAGATACGCAGTATTTT.

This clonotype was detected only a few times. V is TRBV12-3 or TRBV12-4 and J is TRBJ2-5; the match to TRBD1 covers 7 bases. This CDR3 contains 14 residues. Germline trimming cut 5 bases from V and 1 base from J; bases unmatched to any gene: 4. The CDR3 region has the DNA TGTGCCAGCAGTGACAGGGCCACCCAAGAGACCCAGTACTTC. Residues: CASSDRATQETQYF.

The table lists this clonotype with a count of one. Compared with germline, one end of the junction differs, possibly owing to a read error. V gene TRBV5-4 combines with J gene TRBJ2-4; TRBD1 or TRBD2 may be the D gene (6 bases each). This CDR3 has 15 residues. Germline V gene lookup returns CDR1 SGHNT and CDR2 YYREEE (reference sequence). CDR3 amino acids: CASSLNTGAKNIRYF. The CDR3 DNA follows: TGTGCCAGCAGCTTGAACACGGGGGCCAAAAACATTCGGTACTTC.

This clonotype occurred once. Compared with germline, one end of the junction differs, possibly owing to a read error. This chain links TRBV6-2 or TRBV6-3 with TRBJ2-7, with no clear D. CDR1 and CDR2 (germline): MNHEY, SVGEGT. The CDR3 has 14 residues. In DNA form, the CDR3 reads TGTGCCAGCAGCCCAGTGAATTCCCCCTATGAGCAGTACTTC. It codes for CASSPVNSPYEQYF.

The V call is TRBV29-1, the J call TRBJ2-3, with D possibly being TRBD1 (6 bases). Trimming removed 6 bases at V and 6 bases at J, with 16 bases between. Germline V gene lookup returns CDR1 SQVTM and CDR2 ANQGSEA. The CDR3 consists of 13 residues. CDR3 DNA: TGCAGCGTCGGAGGCAGGGGTGCGGATACGCAGTATTTT. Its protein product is CSVGGRGADTQYF.

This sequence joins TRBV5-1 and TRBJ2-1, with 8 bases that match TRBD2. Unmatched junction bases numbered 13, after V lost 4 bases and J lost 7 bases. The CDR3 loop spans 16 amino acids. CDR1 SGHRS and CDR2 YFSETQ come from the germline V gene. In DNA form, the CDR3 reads TGCGCCAGCAGCCCACCATCGGGGGGGCAGTTTAATGAGCAGTTCTTC. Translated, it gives CASSPPSGGQFNEQFF.

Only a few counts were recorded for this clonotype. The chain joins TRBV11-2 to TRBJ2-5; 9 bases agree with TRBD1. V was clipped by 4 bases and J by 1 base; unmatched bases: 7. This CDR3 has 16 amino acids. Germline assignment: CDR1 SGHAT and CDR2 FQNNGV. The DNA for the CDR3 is TGTGCCAGCAGCTCTTTGGACAGGGGACCCCAAGAGACCCAGTACTTC. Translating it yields CASSSLDRGPQETQYF.

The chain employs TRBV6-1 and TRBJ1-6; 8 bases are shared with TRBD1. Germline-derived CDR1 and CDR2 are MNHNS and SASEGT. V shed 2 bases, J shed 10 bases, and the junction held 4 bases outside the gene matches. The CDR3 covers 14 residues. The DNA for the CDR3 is TGTGCCAGCAGTGAACTACAGGGGGTGTCACCCCTCCACTTT. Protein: CASSELQGVSPLHF.

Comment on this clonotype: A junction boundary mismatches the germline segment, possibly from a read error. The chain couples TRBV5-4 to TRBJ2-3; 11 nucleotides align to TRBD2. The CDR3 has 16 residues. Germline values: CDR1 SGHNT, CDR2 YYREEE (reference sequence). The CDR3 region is CACSLGTSGDTDTQYF. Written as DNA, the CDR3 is TGTGCCTGCAGCCTAGGGACTAGCGGTGATACAGATACGCAGTATTTT.